The rows below give T cell receptor beta chains drawn from one sample of a study of T cell responses to AZD1222 COVID-19 vaccine. TCRdb's copy holds only in-frame clones and misses some; the assay was immunoSEQ multiplex PCR. The sample contains about 180,000 clones, 85% to 90% of which appear only once. This specimen was peripheral blood, taken on day 0 of AZD1222 vaccination. The receptors come from an adult in good health. Each CDR3 is given with its conserved first and last residue. The D gene is left open where the match is weak.

j_gene | v_gene | d_gene | CDR3aa | CDR3nt
TRBJ1-1 | TRBV5-6 | TRBD1 | CASSDQAGQGSFMNTEAFF | TGTGCCAGCAGCGATCAGGCTGGACAGGGGTCTTTCATGAACACTGAAGCTTTCTTT
TRBJ1-1 | TRBV5-1 | TRBD1 | CASSNNRDRVGTEAFF | TGCGCCAGCAGCAACAACCGGGACAGGGTGGGCACTGAAGCTTTCTTT
TRBJ2-3 | TRBV3-1/TRBV3-2 | TRBD1 | CASSQTGSNTQYF | TGTGCCAGCAGCCAGACAGGGTCAAATACGCAGTATTTT
TRBJ1-1 | TRBV6-1 | TRBD1 | CASSEWIGGTGWALNTEAFF | TGTGCCAGCAGTGAATGGATTGGGGGGACAGGGTGGGCTCTTAACACTGAAGCTTTCTTT
TRBJ2-3 | TRBV24-1 | - | CATSDLADFRTDTQYF | TGTGCCACCAGTGATTTAGCGGACTTCCGCACAGATACGCAGTATTTT
TRBJ1-2 | TRBV6-2/TRBV6-3 | TRBD1 | CASSATGEAYGYTF | TGTGCCAGCAGTGCCACAGGGGAAGCCTATGGCTACACCTTC
TRBJ1-1 | TRBV20-1 | - | CSARDSPEAFF | TGCAGTGCTAGAGATAGTCCTGAAGCTTTCTTT
TRBJ2-7 | TRBV7-3 | TRBD2 | CASSSSPLAGSNEQYF | TGTGCCAGCAGCTCCAGTCCCCTAGCGGGGAGCAACGAGCAGTACTTC
TRBJ2-7 | TRBV5-4 | TRBD2 | CASSQAGGTYEQYF | TGTGCCAGCAGCCAAGCGGGGGGGACCTACGAGCAGTACTTC
TRBJ1-5 | TRBV4-1 | TRBD1 | CASSQTGGLWQPQHF | TGCGCCAGCAGCCAAACAGGGGGTTTGTGGCAGCCCCAGCATTTT
TRBJ2-1 | TRBV6-1 | - | CASSERPGEGTHNEQFF | TGTGCCAGCAGTGAGAGGCCCGGGGAGGGGACACACAATGAGCAGTTCTTC